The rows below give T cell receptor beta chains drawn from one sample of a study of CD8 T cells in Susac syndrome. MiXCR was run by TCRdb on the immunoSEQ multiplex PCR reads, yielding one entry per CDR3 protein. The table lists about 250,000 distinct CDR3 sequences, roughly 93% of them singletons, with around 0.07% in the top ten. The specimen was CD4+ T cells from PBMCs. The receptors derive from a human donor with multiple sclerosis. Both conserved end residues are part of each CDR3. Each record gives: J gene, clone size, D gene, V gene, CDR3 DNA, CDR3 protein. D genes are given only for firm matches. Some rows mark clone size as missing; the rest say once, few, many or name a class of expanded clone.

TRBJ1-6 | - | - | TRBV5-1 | TGCGCCAGCAGCTCCGGGACGGCCGATTCACCCCTCCACTTT | CASSSGTADSPLHF
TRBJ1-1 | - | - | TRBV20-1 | TGCAGTGCTAGAGATGGACCTGAAGCTTTCTTT | CSARDGPEAFF
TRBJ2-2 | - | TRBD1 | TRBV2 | TGTGCCAGCAGTGGACAGGGCGGGAACACCGGGGAGCTGTTTTTT | CASSGQGGNTGELFF
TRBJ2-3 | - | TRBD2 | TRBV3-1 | TGTGCCAGCAGCCGGGGTCTAGCGGGAGGGCCGAAACTCACAGATACGCAGTATTTT | CASSRGLAGGPKLTDTQYF
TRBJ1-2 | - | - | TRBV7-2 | TGTGCCAGCAGCCCCACTCCGGTCGGGCAGAACTATGGCTACACCTTC | CASSPTPVGQNYGYTF
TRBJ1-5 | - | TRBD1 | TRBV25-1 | TGTGCCAGCACCGGGGACAGGGGGATTCAGCCCCAGCATTTT | CASTGDRGIQPQHF
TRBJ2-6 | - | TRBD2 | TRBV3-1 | TGTGCCAGCAGGCCTCGGGAGGGCACCCCCTCTGGGGCCAACGTCCTGACTTTC | CASRPREGTPSGANVLTF
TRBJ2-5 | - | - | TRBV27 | TGTGCCAGCAGTCAGACAAATCGAGAGACCCAGTACTTC | CASSQTNRETQYF
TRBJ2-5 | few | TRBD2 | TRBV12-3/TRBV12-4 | TGTGCCAGCAGGGGGGGGGAGACCCAGTACTTC | CASRGGETQYF
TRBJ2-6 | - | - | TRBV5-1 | TGCGCCAGCTACGGACAGCCCTCTGGGGCCAACGTCCTGACTTTC | CASYGQPSGANVLTF
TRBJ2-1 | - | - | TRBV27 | TGTGCCAGCAGTTTACTCTCTGGGGGCAATGAGCAGTTCTTC | CASSLLSGGNEQFF
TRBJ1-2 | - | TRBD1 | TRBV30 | TGTGCCTGGAATAAGGACAGGGGGCTCGGCTACACCTTC | CAWNKDRGLGYTF
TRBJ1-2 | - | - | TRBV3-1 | TGTGCCAGCAGCCAAGGGGGCGCTGGGGATGGCTACACCTTC | CASSQGGAGDGYTF
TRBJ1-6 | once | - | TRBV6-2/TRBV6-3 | TGTGCCAGCAGGGTGGGACATAGACCTTCACCCCTCCACTTT | CASRVGHRPSPLHF
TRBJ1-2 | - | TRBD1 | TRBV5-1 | TGCGCCAGCAGCTCGACAGGGACGGGCGGCTACACCTTC | CASSSTGTGGYTF
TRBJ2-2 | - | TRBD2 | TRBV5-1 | TGCGCCAGCAGCTCCGGACTAGCAAGAAGGGAGCTGTTTTTT | CASSSGLARRELFF
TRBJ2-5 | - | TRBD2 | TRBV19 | TGTGCCACCGAGACTAGCGGTCAAGAGACCCAGTACTTC | CATETSGQETQYF
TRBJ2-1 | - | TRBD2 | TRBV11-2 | TGTGCCAGCAGCTTAGAGGGGGGCGGGAGGTGGGGTGAGCAGTTCTTC | CASSLEGGGRWGEQFF
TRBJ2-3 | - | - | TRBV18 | TGTGCCAGCTCACGGGCAGCTTCTAGCACAGATACGCAGTATTTT | CASSRAASSTDTQYF
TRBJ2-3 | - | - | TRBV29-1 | TGCAGCGTTGAAGCAGGTGAACCGGATACGCAGTATTTT | CSVEAGEPDTQYF
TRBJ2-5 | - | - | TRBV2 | TGTGCCAGCAGTGAGACCCAAGAGACCCAGTACTTC | CASSETQETQYF
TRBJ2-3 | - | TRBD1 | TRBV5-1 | TGCGCCAGCAGCTTGACAGGGGCCCCAGATACGCAGTATTTT | CASSLTGAPDTQYF
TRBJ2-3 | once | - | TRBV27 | TGTGCCAGCCAGGCGGTGTGGGCAGATACGCAGTATTTT | CASQAVWADTQYF
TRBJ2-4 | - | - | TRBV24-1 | TGTGCCACCAGTGACCCCACAGGGAGGGCCAAAAACATTCAGTACTTC | CATSDPTGRAKNIQYF
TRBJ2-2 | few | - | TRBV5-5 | TGTGCCAGCAGCTTGACCCTGAACACCGGGGAGCTGTTTTTT | CASSLTLNTGELFF
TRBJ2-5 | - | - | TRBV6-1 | TGTGCCAGCAGTGAGCGGGCAGGGTGGTCCCAAGAGACCCAGTACTTC | CASSERAGWSQETQYF
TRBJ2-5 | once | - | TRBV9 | TGTGCCAGCAGCCCCCGAGCCGGAAACCAAGAGACCCAGTACTTC | CASSPRAGNQETQYF
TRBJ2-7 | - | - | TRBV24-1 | TGTGCCACCAGTTCCCAGGGATCCGAGCAGTACTTC | CATSSQGSEQYF
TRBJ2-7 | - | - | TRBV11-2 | TGTGCCAGCAGCTTCGGTGAGGGTTGGGGGGAGCAGTACTTC | CASSFGEGWGEQYF
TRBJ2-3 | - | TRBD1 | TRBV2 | TGTGCCAGCCTACAGGGGCGACACACAGATACGCAGTATTTT | CASLQGRHTDTQYF
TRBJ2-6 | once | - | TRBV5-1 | TGCGCCAGCAGCTGGATTACCGTGGTAGGGGCCAACGTCCTGACTTTC | CASSWITVVGANVLTF
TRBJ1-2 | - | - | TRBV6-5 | TGTGCCAGCAGTCTACCCCCCCCAGGCTACTATGGCTACACCTTC | CASSLPPPGYYGYTF
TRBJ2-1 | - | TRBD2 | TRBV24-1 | TGTGCCACCAGTGTCCCGGGGGGCAATGAGCAGTTCTTC | CATSVPGGNEQFF
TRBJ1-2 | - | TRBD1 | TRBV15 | TGTGCCACCAGCAGACCCAGCTGGGGACAGGGCCCCCCTGTTGGTATCTACACCTTC | CATSRPSWGQGPPVGIYTF
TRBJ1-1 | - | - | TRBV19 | TGTGCCAGTCTCGGGGGGGTGAACACTGAAGCTTTCTTT | CASLGGVNTEAFF
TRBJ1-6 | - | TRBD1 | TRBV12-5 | TGTGCTAGTGGTTTACAGGGGGTACTTGATCTCCACTTT | CASGLQGVLDLHF
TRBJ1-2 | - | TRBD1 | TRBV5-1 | TGCGCCAGCAGCTCCCGGACAGGCGGAGCTAACTATGGCTACACCTTC | CASSSRTGGANYGYTF
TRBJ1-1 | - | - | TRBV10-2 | TGCGCCACGTTGAACACTGAAGCTTTCTTT | CATLNTEAFF
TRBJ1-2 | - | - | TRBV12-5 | TGTGCTAGTGGTTTGGGTGGTCAGCTCACCTTC | CASGLGGQLTF
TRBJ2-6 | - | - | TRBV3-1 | TGTGCCAGCAGCCAGTGGATCCTCTCTGGGGCCAACGTCCTGACTTTC | CASSQWILSGANVLTF
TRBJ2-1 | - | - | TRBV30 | TGTGCCTGGAGTGTACGACTTCTCGTATCAGCGACCTTCTACAATGAGCAGTTCTTC | CAWSVRLLVSATFYNEQFF
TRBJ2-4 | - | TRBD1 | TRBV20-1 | TGCAGTGCTGACCGGGACAGAGCCAAAAACATTCAGTACTTC | CSADRDRAKNIQYF